Included here is one T cell receptor (beta chain) sequence, with context. Its antigen is not yet known. Per-base qualities were not stored, and no clone one base away is much larger. Preparation of the library involved PCR. Sequencing took place on an Illumina HiSeq 2000. The public sequencing data were trimmed at Q25 with fastp and processed into clonotypes with MiXCR by TCRdb, which kept only in-frame beta chains. Rows with a matching CDR3 protein are joined into one entry that keeps the most common DNA and genes. In all, the sample holds approximately 20,000 distinct CDR3 sequences, and about two fifths of those were seen once. The top ten constitute roughly a tenth of the sample. Including the terminal cysteine and phenylalanine, the CDR3 comprises 14 residues. Only the CDR3 portion is preserved as DNA: 42 bases, with reading frame beginning at the first base. The germline V gene gives CDR1 as SGHTA and CDR2 as FQGNSA. The junction shows trimming of 4 bases on V and 4 bases on J, plus 11 bases between the germline ends.

These data belong to a study of tumor-infiltrating lymphocytes in oesophageal squamous cell carcinoma (dated by TCRdb to 2016 to 2018). This sequence uses TRBV7-2 and TRBJ2-1; TRBD2 is a weak D gene call, 6 bases matching. The TCR sequence derives from a male donor with esophageal squamous cell carcinoma. The sequenced sample was normal esophageal tissue next to the tumor. In nucleotides, the sequence is TGTGCCAGCAGCTCTCTAGCGTCGTACAATGAGCAGTTCTTC. Translated, it reads CASSSLASYNEQFF.